This record looks at one TCR beta chain sequence and its context. TEMRA cells were enriched by FACS, and CD4+ and CD8+ T cells were negatively isolated. The RNA input was roughly 0.45 to 1 ug, and it was reverse transcribed with random hexamers. TCRdb independently ran MiXCR on the immunoSEQ multiplex PCR reads; one entry per CDR3 protein. The sample lists around 190,000 distinct CDR3 sequences, roughly 96% occurring once. These data come from a study of CD8 T cells in Susac syndrome. The CDR3 contains 13 residues. The germline V gene encodes CDR1 SGHRS and CDR2 YFSETQ. Trimming shortened V by 2 bases and J by 7 bases, and 12 bases separated the two germline ends.

The sequence came from a human donor in good health. The V call is TRBV5-1, the J call TRBJ1-2; D remains ambiguous. Material for sequencing was CD4+ T cells from PBMCs. CDR3 in DNA: TGCGCCAGCAGCTTTGAGACGGCGGGTGGCTACACCTTC. This gives the protein CASSFETAGGYTF. Combining the CDR3 with reference TRBV5-1 and TRBJ1-2 gives the whole variable domain KAGVTQTPRYLIKTRGQQVTLSCSPISGHRSVSWYQQTPGQGLQFLFEYFSETQRNKGNFPGRFSGRQFSNSRSEMNVSTLELGDSALYLCASSFETAGGYTFGSGTRLTVV.